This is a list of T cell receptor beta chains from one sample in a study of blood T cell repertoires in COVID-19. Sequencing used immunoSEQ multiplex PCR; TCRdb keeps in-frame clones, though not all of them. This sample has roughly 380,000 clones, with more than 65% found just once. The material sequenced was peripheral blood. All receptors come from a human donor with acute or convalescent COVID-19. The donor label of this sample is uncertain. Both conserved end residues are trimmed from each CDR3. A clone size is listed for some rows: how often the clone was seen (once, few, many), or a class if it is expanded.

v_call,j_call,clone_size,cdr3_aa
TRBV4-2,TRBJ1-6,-,ASSQRPGARDSSPLH
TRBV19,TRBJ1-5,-,ASSAIDRSNQPQH
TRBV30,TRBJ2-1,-,AEDRVNEQF
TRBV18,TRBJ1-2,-,ASSPPREGTRNGYT
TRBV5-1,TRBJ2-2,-,ASSLAGQNTGELF
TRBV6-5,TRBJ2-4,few,ASRLVSGPNIQY
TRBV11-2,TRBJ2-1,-,ASSREGQLLFNEQF
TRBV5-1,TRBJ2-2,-,ASSLAQGNTGELF
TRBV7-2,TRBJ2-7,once,ASSRGGVYEQY
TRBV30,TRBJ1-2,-,AWSRPGLYGYT
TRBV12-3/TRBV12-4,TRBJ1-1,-,ASSLRVPTEAF
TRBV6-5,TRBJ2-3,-,ASSLGGAQDTQY
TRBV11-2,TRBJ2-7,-,ASSSPGLAGVSYEQY
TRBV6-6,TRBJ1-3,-,ASRHTSGGESIY
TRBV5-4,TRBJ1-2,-,ASSSIDRTGFRGYT
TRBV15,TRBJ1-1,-,ATSRRQVGTEAF
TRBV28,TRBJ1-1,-,ASSRGWGLAEAF
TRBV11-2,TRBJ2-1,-,ASSSLAGAYNEQF